These T cell receptor beta chains were read from a single sample in a study of blood T cell repertoires in COVID-19. The table came from immunoSEQ multiplex PCR; TCRdb's copy has only in-frame clones and leaves some out. The top ten clones hold about 4.6% of a sample with 210,000 or so clones, 80% to 90% of them seen once. The sequencing sample was made of PBMCs or T cells enriched from blood (not recorded which). The receptor set was obtained from a woman between 45 and 60 years old who had been exposed to COVID-19. The conserved cysteine and the conserved F or W are not part of the CDR3 here. D genes are given only for firm matches.

CDR3: ASSSLGDRGNTIY; V: TRBV11-2; D: TRBD1; length: 13
CDR3: SASKPGQGYEQY; V: TRBV20-1; D: TRBD1; length: 12
CDR3: ASGEQGALAF; V: TRBV12-3/TRBV12-4; D: TRBD1; length: 10
CDR3: ASSLGGAKDTQY; V: TRBV7-9; D: TRBD2; length: 12
CDR3: ASSTRQGRPEAF; V: TRBV19; D: TRBD1; length: 12
CDR3: ASSEQGWYTEAF; V: TRBV25-1; D: .; length: 12
CDR3: ASSLDLNPDRRNTGELF; V: TRBV11-2; D: .; length: 17
CDR3: ASGLVGLHNIQY; V: TRBV12-5; D: .; length: 12
CDR3: ASSYTGEQF; V: TRBV12-3/TRBV12-4; D: .; length: 9
CDR3: ASSPTPGGAF; V: TRBV28; D: TRBD1; length: 10
CDR3: ASSLEGGLKTTDTQY; V: TRBV5-1; D: .; length: 15
CDR3: ASSQEAVRLTSTEAF; V: TRBV3-1/TRBV3-2; D: .; length: 15
CDR3: ASSPDLGQGAYEQY; V: TRBV5-1; D: TRBD1; length: 14
CDR3: ASRGGTRNDEQF; V: TRBV5-1; D: TRBD2; length: 12
CDR3: ASSEPSNTEAF; V: TRBV7-8; D: .; length: 11
CDR3: ASSPIGWDKSYEQY; V: TRBV11-2; D: .; length: 14
CDR3: ASSPVRSDTEAF; V: TRBV6-5; D: .; length: 12
CDR3: ASSRGDRAYGYT; V: TRBV19; D: TRBD1; length: 12
CDR3: ASSTGTGGEQY; V: TRBV19; D: TRBD1; length: 11
CDR3: ASSLSGHDNEQF; V: TRBV7-9; D: .; length: 12
CDR3: ASSLWQGYTEAF; V: TRBV5-6; D: .; length: 12
CDR3: ASSLTASSYEQY; V: TRBV18; D: .; length: 12
CDR3: ASSPGGKSTEAF; V: TRBV19; D: .; length: 12
CDR3: ASSPEQGRGYT; V: TRBV11-2; D: .; length: 11
CDR3: ASTGKTSNQPQH; V: TRBV19; D: .; length: 12
CDR3: ASTIKGRGSSGSPLH; V: TRBV2; D: .; length: 15
CDR3: ASSPRTGGRNTIY; V: TRBV19; D: TRBD1; length: 13
CDR3: AIGGNYGYT; V: TRBV10-3; D: .; length: 9
CDR3: ASSLGAASTNTEAF; V: TRBV18; D: .; length: 14
CDR3: ASGFILSSTDTQY; V: TRBV5-8; D: .; length: 13
CDR3: ASALLGGYGYT; V: TRBV12-3/TRBV12-4; D: .; length: 11
CDR3: ASSHPTDLYEQY; V: TRBV4-2; D: .; length: 12
CDR3: ASSLAGGSNEQY; V: TRBV7-9; D: .; length: 12
CDR3: ASSYSTRVVEQPQH; V: TRBV6-5; D: .; length: 14
CDR3: ASRDGGIGNTIY; V: TRBV6-5; D: .; length: 12
CDR3: ATNPGGSTDTQY; V: TRBV24-1; D: TRBD2; length: 12
CDR3: ASSLAANNEQF; V: TRBV5-1; D: .; length: 11
CDR3: SVSQVTDTQY; V: TRBV29-1; D: .; length: 10
CDR3: ASSLQGNVLT; V: TRBV7-9; D: .; length: 10
CDR3: ASSFVPGGAF; V: TRBV13; D: .; length: 10
CDR3: ASSEWTSGGEGKKNIQY; V: TRBV6-1; D: TRBD2; length: 17
CDR3: ATSDIRVSETQY; V: TRBV24-1; D: .; length: 12
CDR3: ASMYRGVGGYT; V: TRBV19; D: .; length: 11
CDR3: ASTPFEGVGYT; V: TRBV19; D: .; length: 11
CDR3: ASRELSNSPLH; V: TRBV6-5; D: .; length: 11
CDR3: ATGGQAGETQY; V: TRBV10-3; D: TRBD1; length: 11
CDR3: ASSSGDHRGLKY; V: TRBV6-5; D: .; length: 12
CDR3: ASSSGRGGPWETQY; V: TRBV11-2; D: TRBD2; length: 14
CDR3: ASSLVEEETQY; V: TRBV5-1; D: .; length: 11
CDR3: ASSLGSGLGGAGYT; V: TRBV28; D: .; length: 14
CDR3: ASVPEEGQEAF; V: TRBV21-1; D: .; length: 11
CDR3: ASSPPENTQY; V: TRBV28; D: .; length: 10
CDR3: ASSTDQNQPQH; V: TRBV4-2; D: .; length: 11